These T cell receptor beta chains were read from a single sample in a study of T cell repertoires in cytomegalovirus infection. TCRdb re-derived calls from the reads in MiXCR, one entry per CDR3 protein. Altogether approximately 240,000 distinct CDR3 sequences are present, 9% to 15% being singletons, with the ten largest covering approximately 1.6%. Material for sequencing was PBMCs. The receptors derive from a human donor in good health (CMV status not recorded). Some clones in this sample may be carry-over from other donors' samples. The CDR3 runs from the conserved cysteine through the conserved F or W. A D gene is named only where the DNA matches it firmly. Part of the rows lack a size; the others show once, few, many or a class for expanded clones.

len	v_gene	d_gene	j_gene	abundance	CDR3nt	CDR3aa
15	TRBV7-3	NA	TRBJ2-1	many	TGTGCCAGCAGCCCCCGGCCGGGAAATATAAATGAGCAGTTCTTC	CASSPRPGNINEQFF
18	TRBV20-1	TRBD1	TRBJ2-7	few	TGCAGTGCTAGAGATGAAACAACGAGGGACAGGGGTTCCTACGAGCAGTACTTC	CSARDETTRDRGSYEQYF
14	TRBV7-6	TRBD1	TRBJ1-6	few	TGTGCCAGCAGCGCGGGACAGTCGAATTCACCCCTCCACTTT	CASSAGQSNSPLHF
15	TRBV7-2	NA	TRBJ1-2	many	TGTGCCTCAGGGCAGGGGCTGCTTACAAAATACGGCTACACCTTC	CASGQGLLTKYGYTF
15	TRBV7-3	NA	TRBJ2-5	many	TGTGCCAGCAGCTTGAATCCTGGTCATCAAGAGACCCAGTACTTC	CASSLNPGHQETQYF
15	TRBV19	TRBD2	TRBJ2-7	many	TGTGCCAGTAGTAAGACTAGCGGGAGCCGTTACGAGCAGTACTTC	CASSKTSGSRYEQYF
13	TRBV20-1	TRBD2	TRBJ2-7	NA	TGCAGTGCCATTAGCGGGAGAAGCAATGAGCAGTACTTC	CSAISGRSNEQYF
18	TRBV11-2	TRBD1	TRBJ1-6	many	TGTGCCAGCAGCTTCCGATTTACAGGGGGCTCCAATAATTCACCCCTCCACTTT	CASSFRFTGGSNNSPLHF
14	TRBV7-9	TRBD1	TRBJ1-4	many	TGTGCCAGCAGCTGGGACAGCCTTAATGAAAAACTGTTTTTT	CASSWDSLNEKLFF
13	TRBV25-1	NA	TRBJ2-7	many	TGTGCCAGCAGTGAATCGGGCATCTACGAGCAGTACTTC	CASSESGIYEQYF
17	TRBV4-3	NA	TRBJ2-5	many	TGCGCCAGCAGCCAATGGGGGGCAGAAGGTCTAGGGGAGACCCAGTACTTC	CASSQWGAEGLGETQYF
16	TRBV28	TRBD1	TRBJ1-1	NA	TGTGCCAGCAGTTCATCCCGGGACAGAGCCGGCACTGAAGCTTTCTTT	CASSSSRDRAGTEAFF
13	TRBV20-1	TRBD2	TRBJ2-1	many	TGCAGTGCCAGACTAGCGGGCCTAAATGAGCAGTTCTTC	CSARLAGLNEQFF
14	TRBV7-2	NA	TRBJ1-1	many	TGTGCCAGCAGCCCCCAGTCTGAGAACACTGAAGCTTTCTTT	CASSPQSENTEAFF
13	TRBV13	NA	TRBJ2-7	NA	TGTGCCAGCAGCTTATTCGGTAGGGGCGAGCAGTACTTC	CASSLFGRGEQYF
15	TRBV6-5	NA	TRBJ1-5	many	TGTGCCAGCAGCCTTGGACAGTATAGCAATCAGCCCCAGCATTTT	CASSLGQYSNQPQHF
12	TRBV20-1	TRBD1	TRBJ1-2	NA	TGCAGTGCTAGATGGGACAGCTATGGCTACACCTTC	CSARWDSYGYTF
19	TRBV7-2	NA	TRBJ2-6	many	TGTGCCAGCAGCTTAGCAACAGGAAGTTTTTATGCTGGGGCCAACGTCCTGACTTTC	CASSLATGSFYAGANVLTF
13	TRBV7-3	TRBD1	TRBJ1-6	NA	TGTGCCAGCGGACAGGGTATGGGATCACCCCTCCACTTT	CASGQGMGSPLHF
14	TRBV12-3/TRBV12-4	TRBD1	TRBJ2-1	many	TGTGCCAGCAGTTTGGGACAGGGTTCCAATGAGCAGTTCTTC	CASSLGQGSNEQFF
17	TRBV29-1	TRBD1	TRBJ2-5	NA	TGCAGCGTTGAAGGAGGGGGTGAGAGGACAGGGGAAGAGACCCAGTACTTC	CSVEGGGERTGEETQYF
14	TRBV2	TRBD1	TRBJ1-2	NA	TGTGCCAGCACCCGGGACAGGACTATCTATGGCTACACCTTC	CASTRDRTIYGYTF
15	TRBV7-2	NA	TRBJ2-3	many	TGTGCCAGCAGCGTTCCGGGGTCTAGCACAGATACGCAGTATTTT	CASSVPGSSTDTQYF
14	TRBV7-9	TRBD1	TRBJ1-1	many	TGTGCCAGCACAGGGGGGGTACGGAACACTGAAGCTTTCTTT	CASTGGVRNTEAFF
15	TRBV7-2	NA	TRBJ1-6	many	TGTGCCAGCAGCCCCTCGGGTGGCCCCGATTCACCCCTCCACTTT	CASSPSGGPDSPLHF
14	TRBV10-3	NA	TRBJ1-1	many	TGTGCCATCAGGAGGATCCAGGGTGACACTGAAGCTTTCTTT	CAIRRIQGDTEAFF
14	TRBV7-2	NA	TRBJ1-5	many	TGTGCCAGCAGCATGGGTACAGCAAATCAGCCCCAGCATTTT	CASSMGTANQPQHF
15	TRBV5-4	TRBD1	TRBJ2-5	few	TGTGCCAGCAGCATCGGACAGGGCCCTCAAGAGACCCAGTACTTC	CASSIGQGPQETQYF
15	TRBV6-1	TRBD1	TRBJ1-1	NA	TGTGCCAGCAGTACACAGGGGGCCGGAGGCACTGAAGCTTTCTTT	CASSTQGAGGTEAFF
15	TRBV7-2	TRBD2	TRBJ2-7	many	TGTGCCAGCAGCTCTCTAGCGGGAGGGCCGGGCGAGCAGTACTTC	CASSSLAGGPGEQYF
16	TRBV5-4	NA	TRBJ2-7	few	TGTGCCAGCAGCTTGGCCGGCGGCATTATGACGAACGAGCAGTACTTC	CASSLAGGIMTNEQYF
13	TRBV7-2	NA	TRBJ1-1	many	TGTGCCAGCAGCTCCCCAGGGCGACCTGAAGCTTTCTTT	CASSSPGRPEAFF
17	TRBV6-5	TRBD1	TRBJ2-6	few	TGTGCCAGCAGCCCCGGACAGGGGGGCCCTGGGGCCAACGTCCTGACTTTC	CASSPGQGGPGANVLTF
15	TRBV4-1	NA	TRBJ2-3	NA	TGCGCCAGCAGCCCGTCGGGGCAATCTACAGATACGCAGTATTTT	CASSPSGQSTDTQYF
16	TRBV6-2/TRBV6-3	TRBD1	TRBJ1-5	NA	TGTGCCAGCAGTTACGACAGGGCCTTCATTAATCAGCCCCAGCATTTT	CASSYDRAFINQPQHF
13	TRBV2	TRBD1	TRBJ1-1	many	TGTGCCAGCAGGGAGGACAGGGCCACTGAAGCTTTCTTT	CASREDRATEAFF
12	TRBV29-1	NA	TRBJ2-1	many	TGCAGCGTTGAAGGGGGAATCAATGAGCAGTTCTTC	CSVEGGINEQFF
16	TRBV6-2/TRBV6-3	TRBD1	TRBJ2-1	few	TGTGCCAGCAGTTACTCGGGACAGAACCCTTTCAATGAGCAGTTCTTC	CASSYSGQNPFNEQFF
15	TRBV18	TRBD2	TRBJ2-5	many	TGTGCCAGCTCACCTCCGGGACTAGCGAAAGAGACCCAGTACTTC	CASSPPGLAKETQYF